This T cell receptor (beta chain) was recovered during a study of shared clonotypes between healthy human individuals. In the authors' workflow: There were no quality scores in the junction-only immunoSEQ sequences, so filtering differed. The repertoire was sequenced with immunoSEQ multiplex PCR; TCRdb's copy has only in-frame clones and lacks some. From that table come the V and J calls and clone size; the DNA was used to work out D and trimming. The sample holds around 610,000 clones, approximately 96% seen once. Terminally differentiated effector memory CD45RA+ cells were left out of the naive CD8 fraction, which was CD45RO-negative and positively selected for CCR7. Sequencing was done on a sample of naive CD8+ T cells sorted from blood. The sequence was collected from a woman aged 25-40 years in good health.

The CDR3: CASSAGQATEAFF. The CDR3 bases are TGTGCCAGCAGTGCCGGACAGGCCACTGAAGCTTTCTTT. The chain employs TRBV27 and TRBJ1-1, with 7 bases that match TRBD1. Per germline, CDR1 MNHEY and CDR2 SMNVEV (reference sequence). After removal of 5 bases from V and 4 bases from J, the junction contained 4 bases not matched to a gene. This CDR3 is built from 13 residues.